This TCR beta chain was retrieved from a study of T cell clonotyping in hematopoietic cell transplantation. On this clone: The antigen is undetermined.

Whole-study results and caveats: At the given depth, recipient repertoires were over 95% de novo clonotypes.

Repertoires were generated with immunoSEQ multiplex PCR, while TCRdb's copy carries only in-frame clones and drops some. The table records tens of thousands of clones, approximately 89% of them present only once. CDR1 MNHEY and CDR2 SVGAGI come from the germline V gene. The CDR3 loop spans 12 amino acids. V was trimmed by 5 bases and J by 3 bases, leaving 7 bases between them. The chain carries TRBV6-5 and TRBJ1-2; D gene ambiguous. Sequences were obtained from peripheral blood mononuclear cells. This TCR was recovered from a woman in her thirties or forties in good health. Some clones in this sample may be carry-over from other donors' samples. The CDR3 spells CASSGLDYGYTF. DNA for the CDR3: TGTGCCAGCAGTGGTTTGGACTATGGCTACACCTTC.